Shown below are 3 T cell receptor beta chains from a single sample sequenced in a study of T cells in Graves' hyperthyroidism and ophthalmopathy. Amplification targeted TCR beta CDR3 regions from RNA transcripts. In the first-round RT-PCR of the TCR CDR3, the HTBI primer set was used. TCRdb recomputed calls from the multiplex PCR reads with MiXCR, one row per CDR3 protein. Of about 640,000 distinct CDR3 sequences detected, roughly 20% appear once; the ten largest clones hold under 35%. Source material: blood. All receptors come from a man aged 25 to 40 with Graves' ophthalmopathy.

V usage is TRBV7-8 and J usage is TRBJ2-1, with 8 bases lining up with TRBD1. The V gene's germline CDR1 is SGHVS and CDR2 FQNEAQ. V lost 4 bases to trimming and J lost 7 bases; unmatched junction nucleotides: 6. The CDR3 is made up of 14 amino acids. Written as DNA, the CDR3 is TGTGCCAGCAGCTCCCGGACAGGGACGAATGAGCAGTTCTTC. This gives the protein CASSSRTGTNEQFF.

This clonotype was detected a few times. J is TRBJ2-1 and V is TRBV5-1; 9 bases match TRBD2. CDR1 is SGHRS, CDR2 YFSETQ, per germline. This CDR3 contains 19 residues. V dropped 4 bases and J dropped 2; count of bases not matched to a gene: 16. CDR3 DNA: TGCGCCAGCAGCCCCCGCCACTTTGCGGGAGGGCGGGCCTACAATGAGCAGTTCTTC. Its translation: CASSPRHFAGGRAYNEQFF.

This clonotype was seen a handful of times. V usage is TRBV2 and J usage is TRBJ2-1, with TRBD1 matching over 11 bases. Trimming removed 8 bases from V and 8 bases from J; junction bases left unmatched: 8. Germline V gene lookup returns CDR1 SNHLY and CDR2 FYNNEI. The CDR3 is made up of 14 amino acids. CDR3 sequence (DNA): TGTGCCAGCCCCTTAGGGACAGGGGGGGATGAGCAGTTCTTC. Its protein product is CASPLGTGGDEQFF.